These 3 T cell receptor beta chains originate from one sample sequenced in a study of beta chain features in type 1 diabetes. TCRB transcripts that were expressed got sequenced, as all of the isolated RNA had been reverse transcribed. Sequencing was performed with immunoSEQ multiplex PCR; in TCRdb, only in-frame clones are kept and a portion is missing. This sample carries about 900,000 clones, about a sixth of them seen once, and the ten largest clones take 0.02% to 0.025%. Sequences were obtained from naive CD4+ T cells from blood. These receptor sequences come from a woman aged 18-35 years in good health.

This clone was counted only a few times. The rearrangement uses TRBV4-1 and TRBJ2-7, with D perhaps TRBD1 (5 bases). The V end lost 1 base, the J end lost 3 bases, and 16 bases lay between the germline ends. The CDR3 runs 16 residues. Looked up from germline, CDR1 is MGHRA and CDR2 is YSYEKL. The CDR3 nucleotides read TGCGCCAGCAGCCAAGGGGAAGCTTGGGGCCGCTACGAGCAGTACTTC. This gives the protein CASSQGEAWGRYEQYF.

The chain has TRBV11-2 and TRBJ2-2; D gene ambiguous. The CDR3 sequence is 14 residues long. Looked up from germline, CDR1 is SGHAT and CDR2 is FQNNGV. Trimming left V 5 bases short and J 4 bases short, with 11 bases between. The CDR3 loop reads CASSLTGSTGELFF. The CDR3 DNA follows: TGTGCCAGCAGCCTCACGGGCTCCACCGGGGAGCTGTTTTTT.

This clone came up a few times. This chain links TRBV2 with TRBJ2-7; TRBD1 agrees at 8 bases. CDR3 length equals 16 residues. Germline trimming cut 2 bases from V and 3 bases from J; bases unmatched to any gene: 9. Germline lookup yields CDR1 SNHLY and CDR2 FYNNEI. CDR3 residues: CASSERRTGFNYEQYF. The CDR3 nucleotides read TGTGCCAGCAGTGAACGAAGGACAGGGTTCAACTACGAGCAGTACTTC.